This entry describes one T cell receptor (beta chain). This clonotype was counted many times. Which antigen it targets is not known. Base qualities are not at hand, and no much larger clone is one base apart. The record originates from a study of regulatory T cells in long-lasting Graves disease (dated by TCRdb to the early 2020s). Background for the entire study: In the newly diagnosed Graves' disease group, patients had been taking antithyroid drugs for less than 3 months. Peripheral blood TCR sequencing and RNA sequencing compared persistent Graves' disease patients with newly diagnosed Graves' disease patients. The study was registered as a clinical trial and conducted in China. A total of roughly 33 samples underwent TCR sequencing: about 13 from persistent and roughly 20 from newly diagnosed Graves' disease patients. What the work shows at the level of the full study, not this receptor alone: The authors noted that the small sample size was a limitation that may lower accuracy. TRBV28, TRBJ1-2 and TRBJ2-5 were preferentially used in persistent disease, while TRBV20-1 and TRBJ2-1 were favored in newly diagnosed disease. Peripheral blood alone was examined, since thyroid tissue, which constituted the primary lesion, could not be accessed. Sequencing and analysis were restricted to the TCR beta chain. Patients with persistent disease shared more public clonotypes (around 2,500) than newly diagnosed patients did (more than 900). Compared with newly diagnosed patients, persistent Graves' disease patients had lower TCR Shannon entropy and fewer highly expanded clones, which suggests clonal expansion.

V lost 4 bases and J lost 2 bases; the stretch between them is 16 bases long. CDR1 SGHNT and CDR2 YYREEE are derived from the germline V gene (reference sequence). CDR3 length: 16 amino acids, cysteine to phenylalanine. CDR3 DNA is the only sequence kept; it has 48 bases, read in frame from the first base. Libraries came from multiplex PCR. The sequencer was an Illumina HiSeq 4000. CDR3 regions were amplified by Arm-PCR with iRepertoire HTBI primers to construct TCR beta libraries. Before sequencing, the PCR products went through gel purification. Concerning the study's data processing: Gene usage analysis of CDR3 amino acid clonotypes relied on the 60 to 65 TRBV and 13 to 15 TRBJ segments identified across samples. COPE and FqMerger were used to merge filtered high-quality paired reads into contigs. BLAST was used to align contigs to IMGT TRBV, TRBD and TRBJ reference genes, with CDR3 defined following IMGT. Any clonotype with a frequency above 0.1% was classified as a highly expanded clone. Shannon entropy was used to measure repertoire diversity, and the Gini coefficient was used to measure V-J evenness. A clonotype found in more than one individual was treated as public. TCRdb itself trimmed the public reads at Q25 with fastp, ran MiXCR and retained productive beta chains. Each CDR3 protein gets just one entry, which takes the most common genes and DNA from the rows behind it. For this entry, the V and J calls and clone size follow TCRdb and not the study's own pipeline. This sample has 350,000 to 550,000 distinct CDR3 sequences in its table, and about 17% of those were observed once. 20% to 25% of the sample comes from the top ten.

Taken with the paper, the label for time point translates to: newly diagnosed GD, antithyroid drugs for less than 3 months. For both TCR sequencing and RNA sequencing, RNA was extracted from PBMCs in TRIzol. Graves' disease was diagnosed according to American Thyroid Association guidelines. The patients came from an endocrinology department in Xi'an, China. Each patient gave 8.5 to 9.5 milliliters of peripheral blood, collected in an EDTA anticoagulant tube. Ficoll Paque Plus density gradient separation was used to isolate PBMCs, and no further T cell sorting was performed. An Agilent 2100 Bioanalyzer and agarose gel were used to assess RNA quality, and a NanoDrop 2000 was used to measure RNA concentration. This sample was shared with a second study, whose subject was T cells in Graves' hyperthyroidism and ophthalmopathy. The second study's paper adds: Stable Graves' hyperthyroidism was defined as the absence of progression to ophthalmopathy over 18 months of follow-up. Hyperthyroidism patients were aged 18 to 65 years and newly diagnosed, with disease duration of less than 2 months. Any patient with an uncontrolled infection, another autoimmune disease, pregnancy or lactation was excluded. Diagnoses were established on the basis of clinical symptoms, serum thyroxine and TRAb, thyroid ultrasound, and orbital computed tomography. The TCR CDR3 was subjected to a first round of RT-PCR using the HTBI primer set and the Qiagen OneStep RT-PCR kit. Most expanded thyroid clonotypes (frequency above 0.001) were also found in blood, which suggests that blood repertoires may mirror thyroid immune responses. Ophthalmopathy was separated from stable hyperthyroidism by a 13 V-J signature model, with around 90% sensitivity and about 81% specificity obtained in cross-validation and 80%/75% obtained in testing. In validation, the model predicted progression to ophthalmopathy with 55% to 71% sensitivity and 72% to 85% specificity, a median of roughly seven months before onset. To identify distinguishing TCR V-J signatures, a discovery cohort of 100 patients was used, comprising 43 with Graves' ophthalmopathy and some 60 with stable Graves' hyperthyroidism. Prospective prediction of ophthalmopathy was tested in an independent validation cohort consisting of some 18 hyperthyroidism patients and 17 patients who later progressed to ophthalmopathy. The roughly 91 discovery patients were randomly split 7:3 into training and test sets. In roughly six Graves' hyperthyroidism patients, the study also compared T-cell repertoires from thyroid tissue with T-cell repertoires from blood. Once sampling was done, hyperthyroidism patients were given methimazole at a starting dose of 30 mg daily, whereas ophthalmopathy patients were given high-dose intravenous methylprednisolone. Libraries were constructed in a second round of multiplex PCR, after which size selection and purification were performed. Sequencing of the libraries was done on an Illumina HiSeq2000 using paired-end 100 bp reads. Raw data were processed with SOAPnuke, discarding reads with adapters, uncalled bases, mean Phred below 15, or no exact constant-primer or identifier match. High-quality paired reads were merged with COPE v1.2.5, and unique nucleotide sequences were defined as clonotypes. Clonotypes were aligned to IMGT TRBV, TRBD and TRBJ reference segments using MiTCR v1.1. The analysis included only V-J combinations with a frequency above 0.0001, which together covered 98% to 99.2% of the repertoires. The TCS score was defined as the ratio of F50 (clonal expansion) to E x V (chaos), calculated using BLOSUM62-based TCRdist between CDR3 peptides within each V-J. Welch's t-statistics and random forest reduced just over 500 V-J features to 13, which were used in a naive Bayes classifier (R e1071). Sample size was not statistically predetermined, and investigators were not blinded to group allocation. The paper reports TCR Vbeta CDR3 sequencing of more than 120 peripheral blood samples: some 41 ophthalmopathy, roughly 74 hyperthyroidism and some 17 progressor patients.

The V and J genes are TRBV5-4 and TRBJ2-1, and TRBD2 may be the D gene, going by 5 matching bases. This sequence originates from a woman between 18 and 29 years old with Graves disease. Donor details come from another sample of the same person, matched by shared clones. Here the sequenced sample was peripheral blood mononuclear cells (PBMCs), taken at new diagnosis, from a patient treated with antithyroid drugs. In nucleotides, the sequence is TGTGCCAGCAGCCAAAAGCAACTAGAGCCCTACAATGAGCAGTTCTTC. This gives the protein CASSQKQLEPYNEQFF.